The 7 T cell receptor beta chains below were found in one sample sequenced in a study of blood T cell repertoires in COVID-19. Some clones are missing from TCRdb's copy, which holds only in-frame ones; the method was immunoSEQ multiplex PCR. The repertoire holds around 40,000 clones, with 87% as singletons. Sequencing was performed on peripheral blood. The receptors shown here come from a man aged 35 to 55 with COVID-19, enrolled during active disease.

This chain connects TRBV9 to TRBJ2-1; 8 nucleotides agree with TRBD2. Trimming removed 3 bases from V and 4 bases from J; junction bases left unmatched: 6. CDR3 size: 15 residues. Germline CDR1 is SGDLS and CDR2 is YYNGEE. CDR3 loop: CASSAGGDQYNEQFF. The DNA of the CDR3 is TGTGCCAGCAGCGCCGGGGGGGACCAATACAATGAGCAGTTCTTC.

V gene TRBV28 combines with J gene TRBJ1-2; TRBD1 agrees at 7 bases. From germline, CDR1 is MDHEN and CDR2 SYDVKM. The CDR3 is made up of 15 amino acids. V trimming: 1 base; J trimming: 8 bases; junction bases outside the gene matches: 10. The CDR3 DNA reads TGTGCCAGCAGTTTATATATCACAGGGGTAGGGGGCTACACCTTC. Translation: CASSLYITGVGGYTF.

V usage is TRBV6-4 and J usage is TRBJ2-1, with 12 bases fitting TRBD2. The V gene end was trimmed by 6 bases and the J gene end by 5 bases; junction bases not matched to a gene: 20. Looked up from germline, CDR1 is MRHNA and CDR2 is SNTAGT. The CDR3 has 20 amino acids. For the CDR3, the DNA is TGTGCCAGCAGGCGACTAGCGGGAGCTCCCAGCTCCCCAAAAAACAATGAGCAGTTCTTC. Its translation: CASRRLAGAPSSPKNNEQFF.

This clone was found a few times. The chain links TRBV5-5 to TRBJ2-3; 9 bases fit TRBD2. Per the germline V gene, CDR1 is SGHKS and CDR2 is YYEKEE (reference sequence). Germline trimming cut 3 bases from V and 6 bases from J; bases unmatched to any gene: 5. This CDR3 comprises 14 residues. CDR3 sequence reads: CASSWAGGPDTQYF. The CDR3 DNA reads as TGTGCCAGCAGCTGGGCGGGAGGGCCGGATACGCAGTATTTT.

The genes are TRBV5-1 and TRBJ2-5; TRBD2 matches 11 bases. CDR1 is SGHRS, CDR2 YFSETQ, per germline. The trim removed 5 bases at V and 0 bases at J, leaving 6 bases unmatched. The CDR3 runs to 16 residues. The CDR3 region is CASSSSGGLYQETQYF. The DNA of the CDR3 is TGCGCCAGCAGTTCTAGCGGGGGGTTGTACCAAGAGACCCAGTACTTC.

The chain couples TRBV5-8 to TRBJ1-5; D may be TRBD1 (5 bases). This CDR3 is built from 18 residues. V lost 3 bases and J 5 bases, leaving 24 bases between the germline ends. Germline V gene lookup returns CDR1 SGHTS and CDR2 YDEGEE. This chain's CDR3 is CASSSPTGDGGTDQPQHF. The DNA for the CDR3 is TGTGCCAGCAGCTCTCCGACGGGAGATGGGGGGACGGATCAGCCCCAGCATTTT.

The chain combines TRBV11-2 with TRBJ1-5; unclear D gene. Germline V gives CDR1 SGHAT, CDR2 FQNNGV. V shed 5 bases and J shed 4 bases, with 15 bases lying between them. There are 15 residues in the CDR3. The CDR3 loop reads CASSLTPGENQPQHF. The CDR3 coding sequence is TGTGCCAGCAGCCTCACCCCGGGAGAAAATCAGCCCCAGCATTTT.